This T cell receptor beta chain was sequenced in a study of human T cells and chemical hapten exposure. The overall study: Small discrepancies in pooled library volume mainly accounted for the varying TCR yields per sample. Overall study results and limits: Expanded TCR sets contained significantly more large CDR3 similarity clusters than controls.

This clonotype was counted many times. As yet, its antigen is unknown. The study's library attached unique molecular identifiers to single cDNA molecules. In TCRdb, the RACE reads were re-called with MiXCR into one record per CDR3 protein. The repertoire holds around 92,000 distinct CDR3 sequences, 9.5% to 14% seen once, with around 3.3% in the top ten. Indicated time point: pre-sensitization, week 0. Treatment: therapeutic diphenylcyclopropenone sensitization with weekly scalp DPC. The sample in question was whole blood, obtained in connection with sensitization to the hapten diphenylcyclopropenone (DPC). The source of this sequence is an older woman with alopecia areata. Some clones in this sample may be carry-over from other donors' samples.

Here the CDR3 reads CASSLAAVNYGYTF. The CDR3 region has the DNA TGTGCCAGCAGCTTAGCGGCAGTTAACTATGGCTACACCTTC. This chain uses TRBV7-2 with TRBJ1-2; D ambiguous. Germline V gene lookup returns CDR1 SGHTA and CDR2 FQGNSA. The V end was cut by 0 bases, the J end by 1 base, with 6 bases between. This CDR3 spans 14 amino acids.